The 32 T cell receptor beta chains in this list originate from one sample, sequenced in a study of T cell clonality in common variable immunodeficiency. Generated by immunoSEQ multiplex PCR, the TCRdb table keeps only in-frame clones and is missing some. The repertoire shows 30,000 to 40,000 clones, none seen only once; the top ten take 2.5% to 3%. Sequencing was done on a sample of peripheral blood mononuclear cells. All receptors derive from a person aged 18-69 years in good health.

Only a few counts were recorded for this clone. The observed sequence ends 3 residues before the CDR3 terminus, with the missing tail filled in from the germline J gene. The chain uses TRBV20-1 and TRBJ2-1; D is perhaps TRBD1 (5 bases). Germline V CDR1 and CDR2: DFQATT, SNEGSKA (reference sequence). V was shortened by 4 bases and J by 4 bases, with 11 bases between the two germline ends. The CDR3 runs to 13 residues. CDR3 bases read: TGCAGTGCTAATCCGGACAAGTACAATGAG. Its translation: CSANPDKYNE. The whole CDR3 reads CSANPDKYNEQFF.

Of note for this clone: The CDR3 end is not reached by the read, which stops 3 residues before it; the germline J gene fills it in. The chain recombines TRBV2 with TRBJ2-3; 12 bases align to TRBD2. The CDR3 loop spans 13 amino acids. The trim removed 11 bases at V and 5 bases at J, leaving 5 bases unmatched. Germline V gene data show CDR1 as SNHLY and CDR2 as FYNNEI. Incomplete CDR3 DNA: TGTGCCGGCAAGGGACTAGCGGGAGATACG. Its translation: CAGKGLAGDT. The full CDR3 reads CAGKGLAGDTQYF.

A few counts support this clone. The read is 3 residues too short to cover the CDR3 end, so that end is filled in from the germline J gene. The chain couples TRBV10-2 to TRBJ2-5, with a tentative D call TRBD1 (6 bases). Germline lookup yields CDR1 WSHSY and CDR2 SAAADI. Trimming removed 3 bases at V and 1 base at J, with 12 bases between. The CDR3 contains 15 residues. CDR3 DNA, as far as it was read: TGCGCCAGCAGTGATGGGACAATGTCCCAAGAGACC. Its protein product is CASSDGTMSQET. The whole CDR3 sequence reads CASSDGTMSQETQYF.

The sample holds many counts of this clone. The read ends 3 residues early relative to the CDR3; the germline J gene fills the gap. The chain carries TRBV20-1 and TRBJ2-3, with TRBD2 matching over 9 bases. CDR3 length equals 14 residues. Germline V gene data show CDR1 as DFQATT and CDR2 as SNEGSKA (reference sequence). Trimming removed 5 bases from V and 0 bases from J; junction bases left unmatched: 3. The DNA read from the CDR3 is TGCAGTGCTCTTACTAGCGGGAGCACAGATACG. Encoded protein: CSALTSGSTDT. The full CDR3 reads CSALTSGSTDTQYF.

This clone was seen many times. The sequence runs out 3 residues before the end of the CDR3; the remainder is reconstructed from the germline J gene. V is TRBV18 and J is TRBJ2-3, with 10 positions matching TRBD2. The trim removed 3 bases at V and 3 bases at J, leaving 6 bases unmatched. The CDR3 has 16 residues. Germline CDR1 is KGHSH and CDR2 is LQKENI. CDR3 sequence: CASSPSGRAGTDTQYF. The part of the CDR3 DNA that was read is TGTGCCAGCTCACCCAGCGGGAGGGCCGGAACAGATACG.

This clone showed up just a few times. The read finishes 3 residues shy of the CDR3 end, and the germline J gene is used to complete it. This chain links TRBV20-1 with TRBJ1-5; D not certain. Per germline, CDR1 DFQATT and CDR2 SNEGSKA (reference sequence). The V and J ends lost 3 bases and 5 bases respectively, with 17 bases between them. The CDR3 spans 15 residues. The CDR3: CSARTSGRGYQPQHF. Incomplete CDR3 DNA: TGCAGTGCTAGGACGAGTGGGCGAGGGTATCAGCCC.

This clone was seen repeatedly, ten times or more. Read sequence stops 3 residues before the CDR3 end, and the germline J gene provides the missing end. The rearrangement uses TRBV30 and TRBJ2-5, with D possibly being TRBD1 (6 bases). Trimming took off 1 base at V and 4 bases at J, with 13 bases between the two ends. Germline assignment: CDR1 GTSNPN and CDR2 SVGIG (reference sequence). CDR3 length: 14 residues. The CDR3 reads CAWSGGGNGETQYF. Partial CDR3 DNA: TGTGCCTGGAGTGGAGGGGGTAACGGAGAGACC.

This clone was counted ten times or more. From the germline J gene comes the end of the CDR3, since the read stops 3 residues before it. The J gene is TRBJ1-2, the V gene TRBV2, with 7 bases that match TRBD1. The J segment lost 2 bases and the V segment lost 7 bases, leaving 7 bases of the junction unmatched. Germline V gene sequence: CDR1 SNHLY, CDR2 FYNNEI. This CDR3 contains 14 residues. CDR3 loop: CASNLDRPNYGYTF. The sequenced CDR3 bases are TGTGCCAGCAATCTGGACAGGCCGAACTATGGC.

This clone was counted at least ten times. The read is 3 residues too short to cover the CDR3 end, so that end is filled in from the germline J gene. The chain links TRBV7-9 to TRBJ1-4; perhaps TRBD1 as D (5 bases). Per the germline V gene, CDR1 is SEHNR and CDR2 is FQNEAQ (reference sequence). The CDR3 runs 14 residues. V was cut by 2 bases and J by 8 bases, with 12 bases left in between. CDR3: CASSLPGSGEKLFF. Incomplete CDR3 DNA: TGTGCCAGCAGCTTACCGGGCTCAGGGGAAAAA.

This clone occurred many times. The CDR3 is CSARDTSGSLYEQYF. The sequenced CDR3 bases are TGCAGTGCTAGAGATACTAGCGGGAGTCTGTACGAG. The V and J genes are TRBV20-1 and TRBJ2-7, with TRBD2 matching 11 bases. The read comes to an end 3 residues before the CDR3 does, leaving the germline J gene to fill in the end. The CDR3 runs to 15 residues. Trimming removed 0 bases from V and 4 bases from J; junction bases left unmatched: 5. Germline V gene lookup returns CDR1 DFQATT and CDR2 SNEGSKA (reference sequence).

This clone was picked up many times. The read terminates 3 residues ahead of where the CDR3 ends, so the germline J gene completes it. V usage is TRBV6-2 or TRBV6-3 and J usage is TRBJ1-5, with TRBD1 identical over 9 bases. Germline CDR1 MNHEY, CDR2 SVGEGT. CDR3 size: 17 residues. J gave up 5 bases and V 1 base, and 9 bases lay outside the gene matches. The CDR3 here is CASSYFSGQGRDQPQHF. The sequenced CDR3 bases are TGTGCCAGCAGTTACTTTTCGGGACAGGGAAGGGATCAGCCC.

This clone appeared many times. With the read ending 3 residues before the CDR3 end, the germline J gene is used to fill in that end. The chain carries TRBV7-6 and TRBJ2-1; D gene ambiguous. V was clipped by 3 bases and J by 0 bases, with 9 bases between them. The CDR3 sequence is 15 residues long. Germline CDR1 reads SGHVS; CDR2 reads FNYEAQ. The CDR3 protein is CASSLEASSYNEQFF. CDR3 DNA, as far as it was read: TGTGCCAGCAGCTTGGAAGCGAGCTCCTACAATGAG.

This clone was seen many times. The CDR3 end is not reached by the read, which stops 3 residues before it; the germline J gene fills it in. This chain connects TRBV6-2 or TRBV6-3 to TRBJ1-1; possible D gene TRBD1, 6 bases. This CDR3 region has 13 residues. Germline V gene sequence: CDR1 MNHEY, CDR2 SVGEGT. The germline V and J ends were trimmed by 6 bases and 4 bases, with 12 bases remaining between them. The sequenced CDR3 bases are TGTGCCAGCAGCCTACAGGGAGTCACTGAA. It encodes CASSLQGVTE. The whole CDR3 protein reads CASSLQGVTEAFF.

Worth noting for this clone: The CDR3 is cut off 3 residues early in the read; its end comes from the germline J gene. The V and J genes are TRBV19 and TRBJ2-1; maybe TRBD2 (6 bases). Germline CDR1 LNHDA, CDR2 SQIVND (reference sequence). Trimming removed 6 bases at V and 9 bases at J, with 12 bases between. This CDR3 comprises 12 residues. This chain's CDR3 is CASRTSSLEQFF. The CDR3 bases that were read are TGTGCCAGTAGAACTAGCTCGCTTGAG.

This clone was observed a handful of times. Read sequence stops 3 residues before the CDR3 end, and the germline J gene provides the missing end. The V call is TRBV7-9, the J call TRBJ2-7; TRBD2 aligns across 8 bases. The germline gives CDR1 SEHNR, CDR2 FQNEAQ (reference sequence). After removal of 5 bases from V and 6 bases from J, the junction contained 6 bases not matched to a gene. CDR3 size: 13 residues. CDR3 DNA (partial): TGTGCCAGCAGCGCCGGGACTAGGGGCGAG. It encodes CASSAGTRGE. In full, the CDR3 reads CASSAGTRGEQYF.

Ten or more counts support this clone. The CDR3 is cut off 3 residues early in the read; its end comes from the germline J gene. This chain links TRBV10-1 with TRBJ2-2, with 12 bases matching TRBD1. Germline CDR1 and CDR2: WNHNN and SYGVQD (reference sequence). This CDR3 is 15 amino acids long. The V and J ends lost 4 bases and 6 bases, in that order; junction bases with no gene match: 3. The CDR3 loop reads CASSVGTGGPGELFF. Partial CDR3 DNA: TGCGCCAGCAGTGTCGGGACAGGGGGCCCCGGGGAG.

A few counts support this clone. The part of the CDR3 DNA that was read is TGTGCCAGTAACCTGCGGGGGGCCGGCGGCAATCAGCCC. Protein product: CASNLRGAGGNQP. In full, the CDR3 reads CASNLRGAGGNQPQHF. The gene calls are TRBV19 and TRBJ1-5, with a possible D match to TRBD1 (6 bases). The read gets to within 3 residues of the CDR3 end, and the germline J gene fills in the rest. Germline lookup yields CDR1 LNHDA and CDR2 SQIVND (reference sequence). Trimming pared 7 bases from V and 2 bases from J, leaving 18 bases between. The CDR3 spans 16 residues. Variable domain in full (rest from reference TRBV19 and TRBJ1-5): DGGITQSPKYLFRKEGQNVTLSCEQNLNHDAMYWYRQDPGQGLRLIYYSQIVNDFQKGDIAEGYSVSREKKESFPLTVTSAQKNPTAFYLCASNLRGAGGNQPQHFGDGTRLSIL.

About this clone itself: The CDR3 end falls 3 residues outside the read, so it is completed with the germline J gene. The V call is TRBV6-1, the J call TRBJ1-1, with D possibly matching TRBD1 (6 bases). The CDR3 spans 15 residues. Germline-derived CDR1 and CDR2 are MNHNS and SASEGT. The CDR3 region is CASSGGTSGDNEAFF. The CDR3 bases that were read are TGTGCCAGCAGTGGCGGGACTAGCGGGGACAATGAG.

Note on this clone: The read halts 3 residues ahead of the CDR3 end, with the missing end drawn from the germline J gene. The rearrangement joins TRBV30 to TRBJ1-1, with D possibly TRBD1 on 6 matching bases. Germline V CDR1 and CDR2: GTSNPN, SVGIG (reference sequence). CDR3 size: 16 residues. V was clipped by 0 bases and J by 3 bases, with 17 bases between them. The sequenced CDR3 bases are TGTGCCTGGAGTGTAGGGGGGGCCCGGAAGGACACTGAA. Its translation is CAWSVGGARKDTE. The entire CDR3 protein reads CAWSVGGARKDTEAFF.

This clone was picked up many times. The read halts 3 residues ahead of the CDR3 end, with the missing end drawn from the germline J gene. This chain uses TRBV2 with TRBJ2-1, with D maybe TRBD1 (6 bases). The CDR3 is 13 residues long. Trimming took 6 bases from V and 5 from J, leaving 11 bases between them. The germline V gene has CDR1 SNHLY and CDR2 FYNNEI. Partial CDR3 DNA: TGTGCCAGCAGACAGGGCGAGAACAATGAG. Translating gives CASRQGENNE. The entire CDR3 protein is CASRQGENNEQFF.

This clone was seen more than once but under ten times. The read comes to an end 3 residues before the CDR3 does, leaving the germline J gene to fill in the end. V gene TRBV7-2 combines with J gene TRBJ2-7; maybe TRBD2 (6 bases). CDR3 length equals 14 residues. From germline, CDR1 is SGHTA and CDR2 FQGNSA. Trimming pared 1 base from V and 6 bases from J, leaving 13 bases between. The CDR3 loop is CASSLELARSEQYF. Incomplete CDR3 DNA: TGTGCCAGCAGCTTAGAACTAGCCCGCAGCGAG.

This clone was counted at least ten times. Partial CDR3 DNA: TGTGCCAGCAGCTTAGGGACAGGGTGGGCTGAA. Translated: CASSLGTGWAE. In full, the CDR3 reads CASSLGTGWAEAFF. This chain uses TRBV11-2 with TRBJ1-1; the match to TRBD1 covers 8 bases. The read is 3 residues too short to cover the CDR3 end, so that end is filled in from the germline J gene. This CDR3 is 14 amino acids long. V lost 1 base and J lost 6; bases outside the gene matches: 4. In germline, CDR1 is SGHAT, CDR2 FQNNGV.

This clone was found many times. The CDR3 extends 3 residues past the end of the read, so its final part is completed from the germline J gene. The J gene is TRBJ2-1, the V gene TRBV20-1, with TRBD2 as a possible D gene (6 bases). From germline, CDR1 is DFQATT and CDR2 SNEGSKA (reference sequence). V was trimmed by 1 base and J by 9 bases, leaving 19 bases between them. This CDR3 spans 15 amino acids. The CDR3 bases that were read are TGCAGTGCTAGAGTGGGGACTGAGGCCTCGGGTGAG. Encoded protein: CSARVGTEASGE. The CDR3 in full is CSARVGTEASGEQFF.

Concerning this clone itself: The read gets to within 3 residues of the CDR3 end, and the germline J gene fills in the rest. The gene calls are TRBV20-1 and TRBJ2-3; D ambiguous. CDR3 length: 12 amino acids. Germline CDR1 reads DFQATT; CDR2 reads SNEGSKA (reference sequence). Trimming cost V 2 bases and J 4 bases, with 7 bases left between them. The CDR3 sequence: CSARSSADTQYF. The DNA read from the CDR3 is TGCAGTGCTAGATCCAGCGCAGATACG.

This clone was counted many times. With the read ending 3 residues before the CDR3 end, the germline J gene is used to fill in that end. The V gene is TRBV20-1, the J gene TRBJ2-3, with 9 bases lining up with TRBD2. CDR1 DFQATT and CDR2 SNEGSKA come from the germline V gene (reference sequence). Trimming removed 6 bases from V and 0 bases from J; junction bases left unmatched: 13. The CDR3 has 17 residues. CDR3 in amino acids: CSARSLSGRGSTDTQYF. The part of the CDR3 DNA that was read is TGCAGTGCGAGATCCCTTAGCGGGAGAGGAAGCACAGATACG.

This clone was detected only a few times. The CDR3 goes on 3 residues after the read ends, and that part is filled in from the germline J gene. The chain has TRBV19 and TRBJ1-2; 9 bases map to TRBD1. The germline V gene encodes CDR1 LNHDA and CDR2 SQIVND (reference sequence). Trimming removed 6 bases from V and 7 bases from J; junction bases left unmatched: 6. The CDR3 contains 13 residues. The CDR3 is CASSQTGGAGYTF. The sequenced CDR3 bases are TGTGCCAGTAGCCAGACAGGGGGAGCTGGC.

This clone was picked up many times. The CDR3 end is not reached by the read, which stops 3 residues before it; the germline J gene fills it in. The chain has TRBV7-7 and TRBJ2-5; tentatively, D is TRBD1 (6 bases). The CDR3 has 15 amino acids. Trimming removed 5 bases from V and 6 bases from J, with 19 bases in between. CDR1 is SSHAT, CDR2 FNYEAQ, per germline (reference sequence). Partial CDR3 DNA: TGTGCCAGCAGCGCCAGGACAGACCTACGTCAGACC. Translation gives CASSARTDLRQT. The whole CDR3 region reads CASSARTDLRQTQYF.

In this sample, this clone turned up many times. The read ends 3 residues shy of where the CDR3 ends; the end is completed using the germline J gene. The chain combines TRBV20-1 with TRBJ2-1; 8 bases align to TRBD1. The J segment lost 6 bases and the V segment lost 6 bases, leaving 16 bases of the junction unmatched. Germline V gene data show CDR1 as DFQATT and CDR2 as SNEGSKA (reference sequence). This CDR3 comprises 16 residues. CDR3: CSALRMTGVTLNEQFF. The CDR3 bases that were read are TGCAGTGCCCTCCGGATGACAGGGGTTACTCTCAATGAG.

This clone was recorded at least ten times. The read ends 3 residues shy of where the CDR3 ends; the end is completed using the germline J gene. The chain carries TRBV10-1 and TRBJ2-3; D unresolved. There are 11 residues in the CDR3. Trimming took 6 bases from V and 5 from J, leaving 6 bases between them. Per the germline V gene, CDR1 is WNHNN and CDR2 is SYGVQD (reference sequence). Here the CDR3 reads CASSREDTQYF. Partial CDR3 DNA: TGCGCCAGCAGCAGAGAAGATACG.

This clone appeared many times. The read comes to an end 3 residues before the CDR3 does, leaving the germline J gene to fill in the end. The rearrangement links TRBV20-1 to TRBJ2-7; D may be TRBD1 (5 bases). Germline values: CDR1 DFQATT, CDR2 SNEGSKA (reference sequence). This CDR3 has 14 amino acids. Deletions cut 5 bases from V and 5 bases from J, with 19 bases between. The chain's CDR3 is CSAATGVRNNEQYF. CDR3 bases read: TGCAGTGCTGCAACAGGAGTCCGAAATAACGAG.

This clone was observed at least ten times. The read comes to an end 3 residues before the CDR3 does, leaving the germline J gene to fill in the end. The rearrangement uses TRBV2 and TRBJ1-2, with no clear D. The CDR3 contains 14 residues. Germline values: CDR1 SNHLY, CDR2 FYNNEI. V dropped 3 bases and J dropped 1 base, with 9 bases sitting between them. The CDR3: CASSDDTINYGYTF. The DNA read from the CDR3 is TGTGCCAGCAGTGACGACACGATTAACTATGGC.

This clone was detected a few times. The DNA ends 3 residues before the CDR3 does, and the rest of the CDR3 is filled in from the germline J gene. This sequence joins TRBV11-1 and TRBJ2-7, with 9 bases lining up with TRBD2. With V trimmed by 1 base and J by 2 bases, 3 bases remained unmatched. The CDR3 spans 15 residues. In germline, CDR1 is SGHAT, CDR2 FQDESV (reference sequence). CDR3 DNA (partial): TGTGCCAGCAGCTTAGGTCCTAGCGGGACCTACGAG. The encoded protein is CASSLGPSGTYE. The full CDR3 protein reads CASSLGPSGTYEQYF.